This TCR beta chain was observed in a study of identical twins. This clonotype was detected a few times. Its specificity is not known. Germline V lookup: CDR1 SGDLS, CDR2 YYNGEE. Trimming took 0 bases from V and 4 from J; bases not matched to a gene: 2. The CDR3 loop spans 15 amino acids. TCRdb re-derived calls from the 5' RACE reads in MiXCR, one entry per CDR3 protein. The sample has about 220,000 distinct CDR3 sequences, around a tenth seen once. Study-level findings and limits: Memory repertoires lacked the insertion deficit that abundant cord blood beta clonotypes showed.

The sequenced material came from memory (CD45RO+) T cells sorted from blood. This clonotype was sampled from a woman aged 18-29 years in good health. The chain joins TRBV9 to TRBJ2-5, with 11 positions matching TRBD1. In DNA, the CDR3 is TGTGCCAGCAGCGTAGGCGGACAGGGGGCAGAGACCCAGTACTTC. Residues: CASSVGGQGAETQYF.